Shown below are 24 T cell receptor beta chains from a single sample sequenced in a study of blood T cell repertoires in COVID-19 (dated by TCRdb to 2020 to 2021). The method was the immunoSEQ multiplex PCR assay. TCRdb carries this immuneACCESS record with in-frame sequences only. Its versions omit some clonotypes, under half of them owing to an unresolved V gene in the studies checked, with the rest unexplained. Within this sample are 75,000 to 100,000 clones, with about 90% of them counted one time only. The leading ten clones occupy 7.4% of the sample. The sample was peripheral blood. These receptors originate from a human donor with acute or convalescent COVID-19. The donor label of this sample is uncertain.

The chain combines TRBV5-1 with TRBJ2-7, with TRBD1 matching 8 bases. The V gene's germline CDR1 is SGHRS and CDR2 YFSETQ. This CDR3 has 14 amino acids. V shed 4 bases and J 4 bases; nucleotides not matched to a gene: 7. CDR3 DNA: TGCGCCAGCAGCGTAGACAGGGGAAGTTACGAGCAGTACTTC. Translated: CASSVDRGSYEQYF.

The gene calls are TRBV7-9 and TRBJ2-2; D is uncertain. CDR1 SEHNR and CDR2 FQNEAQ come from the germline V gene (reference sequence). The CDR3 is 11 amino acids. Trimming removed 5 bases from V and 4 bases from J, with 2 bases in between. The CDR3 region is CASSLTGELFF. The CDR3 region has the DNA TGTGCCAGCAGCCTCACCGGGGAGCTGTTTTTT.

The gene calls are TRBV19 and TRBJ2-1, with TRBD1 matching 7 bases. CDR1 and CDR2 (germline): LNHDA, SQIVND (reference sequence). Trimming took 6 bases from V and 6 from J; bases not matched to a gene: 8. The CDR3 spans 14 residues. The CDR3 sequence: CASSGQVWGNEQFF. In nucleotides, the CDR3 is TGTGCCAGTAGCGGACAGGTTTGGGGCAATGAGCAGTTCTTC.

CDR3 sequence reads: CASRHLLAKGEQFF. The DNA for the CDR3 is TGCGCCAGCAGACACCTGCTAGCTAAGGGTGAGCAGTTCTTC. The rearrangement links TRBV4-1 to TRBJ2-1; tentatively, D is TRBD2 (5 bases). Germline V gene lookup returns CDR1 MGHRA and CDR2 YSYEKL. Trimming left V 6 bases short and J 9 bases short, with 18 bases between. The CDR3 covers 14 residues.

The V call is TRBV6-6, the J call TRBJ2-3; TRBD2 matches 10 bases. CDR3 length: 16 amino acids. J lost 0 bases, V lost 5 bases, and 5 bases had no gene match. Germline loops: CDR1 MNHNY, CDR2 SVGAGI (reference sequence). Written as DNA, the CDR3 is TGTGCCAGCAGTACCTCGACTAGCGGGAGCACAGATACGCAGTATTTT. Protein product: CASSTSTSGSTDTQYF.

The V call is TRBV2, the J call TRBJ2-2; TRBD2 matches 13 bases. This CDR3 comprises 18 residues. Losses at the gene ends were 5 bases for V and 1 base for J; bases not matched to a gene: 7. Germline V gives CDR1 SNHLY, CDR2 FYNNEI. The CDR3 loop reads CASSSTSGGAVNTGELFF. The CDR3 nucleotides are TGTGCCAGCAGTTCAACTAGCGGGGGGGCGGTGAACACCGGGGAGCTGTTTTTT.

The V call is TRBV28, the J call TRBJ2-7; 7 nucleotides align to TRBD2. CDR1 and CDR2 from the germline V gene are MDHEN and SYDVKM. The CDR3 sequence is 13 residues long. Trimming at V came to 6 bases and at J to 2 bases, leaving 4 bases not matched to a gene. This CDR3 reads CASSRAGPYEQYF. The CDR3, as DNA: TGTGCCAGCAGCCGAGCGGGGCCCTACGAGCAGTACTTC.

The chain joins TRBV5-1 to TRBJ2-3; 7 bases line up with TRBD1. Losses at the gene ends were 2 bases for V and 1 base for J; bases not matched to a gene: 4. The CDR3 length is 15 residues. Germline loops: CDR1 SGHRS, CDR2 YFSETQ. The CDR3 region is CASSLQGSRTDTQYF. The CDR3 DNA reads as TGCGCCAGCAGCTTACAGGGGTCCCGCACAGATACGCAGTATTTT.

The chain links TRBV3-1 (or the pseudogene TRBV3-2) to TRBJ2-5; a weak D match, TRBD2 (6 bases). This CDR3 has 13 residues. Looked up from germline, CDR1 is LGHDT and CDR2 is YNNKEL (reference sequence). The ends were cut back, 8 bases at V and 4 bases at J, with 14 bases in the middle. As DNA, the CDR3 is TGTGCCAGCCAGCCTCCGGGACTAGAGACCCAGTACTTC. As protein: CASQPPGLETQYF.

The V call is TRBV7-3, the J call TRBJ2-4; a weak D match, TRBD2 (7 bases). V lost 2 bases to trimming and J lost 6 bases, with 11 bases between them. The CDR3 length is 14 residues. Germline V CDR1 and CDR2: SGHTA, FQGTGA. The CDR3 protein is CASSLGGAGNIQYF. DNA of the CDR3: TGTGCCAGCAGCTTAGGGGGGGCCGGAAACATTCAGTACTTC.

This clone occurred a few times. The rearrangement links TRBV6-2 or TRBV6-3 to TRBJ1-1, with a tentative D call TRBD1 (6 bases). The CDR3 sequence is 14 residues long. Per germline, CDR1 MNHEY and CDR2 SVGEGT. V was cut by 6 bases and J by 0 bases, with 11 bases left in between. This CDR3 reads CASSLDRLNTEAFF. CDR3 coding DNA: TGTGCCAGCAGCCTCGACAGGTTGAACACTGAAGCTTTCTTT.

In this sample, this clone turned up many times. The chain employs TRBV7-9 and TRBJ1-1; D ambiguous. V was clipped by 8 bases and J by 3 bases, with 7 bases between them. The CDR3 runs to 11 residues. Germline values: CDR1 SEHNR, CDR2 FQNEAQ (reference sequence). The CDR3 here is CASRGDTEAFF. The DNA for the CDR3 is TGTGCCAGCCGCGGAGACACTGAAGCTTTCTTT.

About this clone itself: Other DNA sequences in the same sample also yield this CDR3. This chain uses TRBV18 with TRBJ2-7; 12 bases map to TRBD2. The CDR3 runs to 15 residues. Germline-derived CDR1 and CDR2 are KGHSH and LQKENI. The ends lost 4 bases at V and 4 bases at J; junction bases unmatched: 5. The CDR3 loop reads CASSQTGTSGYEQYF. For the CDR3, the DNA is TGTGCCAGCTCACAAACCGGGACTAGCGGGTACGAGCAGTACTTC.

This clone was detected a few times. The chain has TRBV5-1 and TRBJ2-2, with D possibly TRBD1 on 6 matching bases. Per the germline V gene, CDR1 is SGHRS and CDR2 is YFSETQ. V dropped 4 bases and J dropped 6 bases, with 13 bases sitting between them. CDR3 size: 14 residues. CDR3 in DNA: TGCGCCAGCAGCCTCCGGCCAGGGGCCGGGGAGCTGTTTTTT. Translating it yields CASSLRPGAGELFF.

The V and J genes are TRBV6-6 and TRBJ1-5; D remains unclear. The CDR3 has 14 residues. V lost 11 bases and J 0 bases, leaving 14 bases between the germline ends. Per germline, CDR1 MNHNY and CDR2 SVGAGI (reference sequence). The CDR3 loop reads CASRKENSNQPQHF. CDR3 DNA sequence: TGTGCCTCCCGAAAGGAGAATAGCAATCAGCCCCAGCATTTT.

The rearrangement links TRBV5-6 to TRBJ2-7, with 9 positions matching TRBD1. Germline assignment: CDR1 SGHDT and CDR2 YYEEEE. CDR3 length: 14 amino acids. V was pared by 4 bases and J by 4 bases, with 6 bases of the junction left unmatched. The CDR3 reads CASSPGQGSYEQYF. DNA for the CDR3: TGTGCCAGCAGCCCAGGACAGGGGTCGTACGAGCAGTACTTC.

The rearrangement links TRBV10-3 to TRBJ2-7, with TRBD1 matching 9 bases. After removal of 7 bases from V and 2 bases from J, the junction contained 6 bases not matched to a gene. Germline V gene data show CDR1 as ENHRY and CDR2 as SYGVKD. The CDR3 is 14 amino acids. CDR3 sequence: CAITSTGGAYEQYF. The CDR3 region has the DNA TGTGCCATCACGTCGACAGGGGGAGCCTACGAGCAGTACTTC.

The gene calls are TRBV2 and TRBJ2-1, with 8 bases lining up with TRBD2. V trimming: 8 bases; J trimming: 12 bases; junction bases outside the gene matches: 12. The germline gives CDR1 SNHLY, CDR2 FYNNEI. The CDR3 has 13 amino acids. In DNA form, the CDR3 reads TGTGCCAGCCTTCAATCGGGACTAGGGTTGCAGTTCTTC. Protein sequence: CASLQSGLGLQFF.

The chain is built from TRBV28 and TRBJ2-1; TRBD2 matches 11 bases. Germline V gene data show CDR1 as MDHEN and CDR2 as SYDVKM. The CDR3 is 15 residues long. The junction had 6 bases not matched to a gene; V was cut back by 5 bases and J by 6 bases. DNA of the CDR3: TGTGCCAGCAGTCGATCTAGCGGGGGGATCAATGAGCAGTTCTTC. It codes for CASSRSSGGINEQFF.

The V call is TRBV5-1, the J call TRBJ2-5; maybe TRBD2 (5 bases). The CDR3 runs to 16 residues. Between the trimmed V and J ends, which lost 1 base and 1 base, there was a span of 14 bases. Germline assignment: CDR1 SGHRS and CDR2 YFSETQ. CDR3 amino acids: CASSLLPSGPQETQYF. As DNA, the CDR3 is TGCGCCAGCAGCTTGCTACCGAGCGGCCCCCAAGAGACCCAGTACTTC.

This chain uses TRBV7-8 with TRBJ2-7, with a possible D match to TRBD2 (5 bases). Germline V gives CDR1 SGHVS, CDR2 FQNEAQ. This CDR3 is built from 15 residues. Deletions cut 3 bases from V and 0 bases from J, with 12 bases between. CDR3 sequence: CASSFLRRGSYEQYF. The CDR3 DNA reads as TGTGCCAGCAGCTTCCTGCGACGGGGCTCCTACGAGCAGTACTTC.

This clone was recorded once. This chain uses TRBV4-1 with TRBJ2-2; 8 bases map to TRBD2. Germline V gene data show CDR1 as MGHRA and CDR2 as YSYEKL. This CDR3 has 15 residues. V gave up 4 bases and J gave up 4 bases; unmatched junction bases: 5. The CDR3 is CASSPPGGGTGELFF. DNA for the CDR3: TGCGCCAGCAGCCCCCCCGGGGGGGGCACCGGGGAGCTGTTTTTT.

The chain combines TRBV11-2 with TRBJ1-2; maybe TRBD1 (5 bases). The CDR3 is 14 amino acids. Trimming shortened V by 1 base and J by 6 bases, and 12 bases separated the two germline ends. Germline V CDR1 and CDR2: SGHAT, FQNNGV. This CDR3 is CASSLGAGNDGYTF. As DNA, the CDR3 is TGTGCCAGCAGCTTAGGGGCAGGGAATGATGGCTACACCTTC.

The chain joins TRBV5-6 to TRBJ1-2; 9 bases line up with TRBD1. The V segment lost 3 bases and the J segment 4 bases; nucleotides outside the gene matches: 10. Germline CDR1 SGHDT, CDR2 YYEEEE. This CDR3 spans 16 amino acids. Here the CDR3 DNA reads TGTGCCAGCAGCTCACTGACAGGGGGTAATTTCTATGGCTACACCTTC. This codes for CASSSLTGGNFYGYTF. Combining the CDR3 with reference TRBV5-6 and TRBJ1-2 gives the whole variable domain DAGVTQSPTHLIKTRGQQVTLRCSPKSGHDTVSWYQQALGQGPQFIFQYYEEEERQRGNFPDRFSGHQFPNYSSELNVNALLLGDSALYLCASSSLTGGNFYGYTFGSGTRLTVV.